This TCR beta chain appears in the sequencing data of a study of early T cells in non-severe SARS-CoV-2 infection. This clonotype was detected many times. Researchers tagged individual cDNA molecules with unique molecular identifiers. TCRdb passed the 5' RACE reads through MiXCR, listing each CDR3 protein once. The data hold tens of thousands of distinct CDR3 sequences, with 10% to 15% observed a single time. V shed 0 bases and J shed 0 bases, with 12 bases lying between them. The CDR3 covers 16 residues. Germline CDR1 is SQVTM and CDR2 is ANQGSEA. This rearrangement joins TRBV29-1 to TRBJ2-1, with D uncertain. The material sequenced was whole blood. The source is an adult who was a healthcare worker with PCR-confirmed SARS-CoV-2 infection or an uninfected control (not recorded which). CDR3 nucleotide sequence: TGCAGCGTTGAAGATGGGGTGGCAACCTCCTACAATGAGCAGTTCTTC. It encodes CSVEDGVATSYNEQFF.